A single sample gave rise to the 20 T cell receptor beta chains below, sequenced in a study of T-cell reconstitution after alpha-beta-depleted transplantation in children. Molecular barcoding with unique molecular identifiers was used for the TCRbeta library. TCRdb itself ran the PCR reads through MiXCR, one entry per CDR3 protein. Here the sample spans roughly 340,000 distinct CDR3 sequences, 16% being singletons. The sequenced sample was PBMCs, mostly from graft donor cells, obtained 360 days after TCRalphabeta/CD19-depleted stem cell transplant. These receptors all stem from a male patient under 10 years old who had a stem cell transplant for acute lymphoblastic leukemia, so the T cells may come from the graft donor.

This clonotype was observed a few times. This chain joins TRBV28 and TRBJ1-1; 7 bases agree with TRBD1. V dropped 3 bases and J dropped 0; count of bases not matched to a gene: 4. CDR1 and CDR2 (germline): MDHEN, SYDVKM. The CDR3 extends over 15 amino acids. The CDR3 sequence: CASSFLGQVNTEAFF. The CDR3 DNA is TGTGCCAGCAGTTTCCTCGGACAGGTGAACACTGAAGCTTTCTTT.

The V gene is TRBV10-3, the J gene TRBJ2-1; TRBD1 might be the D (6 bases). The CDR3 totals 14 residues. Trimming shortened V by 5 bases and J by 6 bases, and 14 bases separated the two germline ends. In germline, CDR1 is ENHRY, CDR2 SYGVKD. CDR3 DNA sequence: TGTGCCATCAGTCTCTCAGGGGTTGGCAATGAGCAGTTCTTC. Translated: CAISLSGVGNEQFF.

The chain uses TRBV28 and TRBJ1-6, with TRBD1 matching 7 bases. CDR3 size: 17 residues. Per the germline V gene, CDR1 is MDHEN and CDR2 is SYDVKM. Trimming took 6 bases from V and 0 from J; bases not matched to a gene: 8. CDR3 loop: CASRPGQRSSYNSPLHF. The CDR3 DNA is TGTGCCAGCAGGCCGGGACAGCGCAGCTCCTATAATTCACCCCTCCACTTT.

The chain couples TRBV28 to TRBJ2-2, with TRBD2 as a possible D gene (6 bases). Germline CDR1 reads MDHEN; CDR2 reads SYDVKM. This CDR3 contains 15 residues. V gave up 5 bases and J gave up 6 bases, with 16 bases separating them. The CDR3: CASSPPLWEAGELFF. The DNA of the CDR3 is TGTGCCAGCAGTCCCCCGCTATGGGAGGCCGGGGAGCTGTTTTTT.

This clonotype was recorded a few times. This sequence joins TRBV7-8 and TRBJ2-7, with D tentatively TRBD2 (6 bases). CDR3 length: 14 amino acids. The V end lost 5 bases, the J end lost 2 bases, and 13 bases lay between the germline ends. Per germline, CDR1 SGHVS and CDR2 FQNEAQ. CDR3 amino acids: CASSRHGSTYEQYF. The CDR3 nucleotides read TGTGCCAGCAGCCGGCACGGGAGTACCTACGAGCAGTACTTC.

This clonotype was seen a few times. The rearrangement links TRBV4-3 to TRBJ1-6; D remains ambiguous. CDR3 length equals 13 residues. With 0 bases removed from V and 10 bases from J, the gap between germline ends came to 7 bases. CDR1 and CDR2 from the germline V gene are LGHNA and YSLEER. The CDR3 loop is CASSQDSGSPLHF. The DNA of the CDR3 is TGCGCCAGCAGCCAAGACTCCGGATCACCCCTCCACTTT.

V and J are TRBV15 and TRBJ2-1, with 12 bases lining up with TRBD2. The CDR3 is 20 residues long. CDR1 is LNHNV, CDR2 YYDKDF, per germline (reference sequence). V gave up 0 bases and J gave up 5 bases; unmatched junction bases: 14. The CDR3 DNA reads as TGTGCCACCAGCAGAGATCCAAGGTTTAACCCTAGCGGGAGGGACAATGAGCAGTTCTTC. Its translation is CATSRDPRFNPSGRDNEQFF.

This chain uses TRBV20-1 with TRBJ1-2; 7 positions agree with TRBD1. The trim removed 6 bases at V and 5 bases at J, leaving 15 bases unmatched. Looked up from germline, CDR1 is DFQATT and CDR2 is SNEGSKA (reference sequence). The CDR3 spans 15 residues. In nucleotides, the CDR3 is TGCAGTGCCCGAGTACAGGGGTGGGCGGGATATGGCTACACCTTC. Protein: CSARVQGWAGYGYTF.

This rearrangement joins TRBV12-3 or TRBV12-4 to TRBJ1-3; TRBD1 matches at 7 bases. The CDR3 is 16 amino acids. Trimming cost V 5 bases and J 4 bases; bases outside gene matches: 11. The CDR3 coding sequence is TGTGCCAGCAGTCCCCATACAGGGGTGGACGGAAACACCATATATTTT. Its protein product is CASSPHTGVDGNTIYF.

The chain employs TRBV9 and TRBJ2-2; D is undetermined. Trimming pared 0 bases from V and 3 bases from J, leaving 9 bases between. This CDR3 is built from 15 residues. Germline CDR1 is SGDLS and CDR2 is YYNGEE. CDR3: CASSVDAGYTGELFF. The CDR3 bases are TGTGCCAGCAGCGTAGATGCAGGATACACCGGGGAGCTGTTTTTT.

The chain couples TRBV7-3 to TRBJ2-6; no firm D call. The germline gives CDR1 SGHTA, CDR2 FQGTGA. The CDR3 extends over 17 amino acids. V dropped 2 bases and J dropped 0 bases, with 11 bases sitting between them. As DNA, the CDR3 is TGTGCCAGCAGCTTAGACCCCGCAGACTCTGGGGCCAACGTCCTGACTTTC. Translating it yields CASSLDPADSGANVLTF.

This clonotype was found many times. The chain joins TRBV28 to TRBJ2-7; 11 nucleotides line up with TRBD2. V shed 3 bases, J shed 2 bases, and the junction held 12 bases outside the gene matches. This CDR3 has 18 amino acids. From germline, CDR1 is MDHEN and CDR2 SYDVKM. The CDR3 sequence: CASSFLQLLAGATYEQYF. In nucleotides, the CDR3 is TGTGCCAGCAGTTTCCTACAGTTACTAGCGGGAGCCACCTACGAGCAGTACTTC. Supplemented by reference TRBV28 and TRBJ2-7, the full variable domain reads DVKVTQSSRYLVKRTGEKVFLECVQDMDHENMFWYRQDPGLGLRLIYFSYDVKMKEKGDIPEGYSVSREKKERFSLILESASTNQTSMYLCASSFLQLLAGATYEQYFGPGTRLTVT.

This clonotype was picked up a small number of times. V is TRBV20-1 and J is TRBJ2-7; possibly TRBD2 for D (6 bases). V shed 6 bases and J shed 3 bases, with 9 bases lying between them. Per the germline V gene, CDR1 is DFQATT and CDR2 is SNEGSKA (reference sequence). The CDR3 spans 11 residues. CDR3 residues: CSACSGYEQYF. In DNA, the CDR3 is TGCAGTGCGTGTAGCGGCTACGAGCAGTACTTC.

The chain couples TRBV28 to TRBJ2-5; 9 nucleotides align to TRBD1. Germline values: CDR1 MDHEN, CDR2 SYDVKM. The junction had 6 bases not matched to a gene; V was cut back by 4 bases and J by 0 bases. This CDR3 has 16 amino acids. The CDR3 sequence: CASSSFTGGYQETQYF. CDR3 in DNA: TGTGCCAGCAGTTCCTTTACAGGGGGCTACCAAGAGACCCAGTACTTC.

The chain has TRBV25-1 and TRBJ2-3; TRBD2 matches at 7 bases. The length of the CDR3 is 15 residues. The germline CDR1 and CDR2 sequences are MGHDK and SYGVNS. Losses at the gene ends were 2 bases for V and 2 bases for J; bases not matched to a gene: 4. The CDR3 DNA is TGTGCCAGCAGTGAAATGGGGAGGGCCACAGATACGCAGTATTTT. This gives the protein CASSEMGRATDTQYF.

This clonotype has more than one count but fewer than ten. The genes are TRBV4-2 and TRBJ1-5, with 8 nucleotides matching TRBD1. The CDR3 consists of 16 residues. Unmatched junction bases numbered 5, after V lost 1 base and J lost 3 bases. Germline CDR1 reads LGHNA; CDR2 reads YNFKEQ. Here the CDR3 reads CASSQGGQDYNQPQHF. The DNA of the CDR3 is TGTGCCAGCAGCCAAGGGGGACAGGACTACAATCAGCCCCAGCATTTT.

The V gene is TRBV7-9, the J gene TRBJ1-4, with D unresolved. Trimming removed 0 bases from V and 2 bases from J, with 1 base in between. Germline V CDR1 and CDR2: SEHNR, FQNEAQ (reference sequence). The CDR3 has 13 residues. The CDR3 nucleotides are TGTGCCAGCAGCTTAGCGACTAATGAAAAACTGTTTTTT. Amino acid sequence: CASSLATNEKLFF.

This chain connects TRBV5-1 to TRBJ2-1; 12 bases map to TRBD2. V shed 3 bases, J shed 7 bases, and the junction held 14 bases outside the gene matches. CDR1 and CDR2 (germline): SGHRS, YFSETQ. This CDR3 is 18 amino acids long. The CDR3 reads CASSSPIRLAGEENEQFF. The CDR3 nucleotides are TGCGCCAGCAGCTCCCCAATTCGACTAGCGGGAGAGGAAAATGAGCAGTTCTTC.

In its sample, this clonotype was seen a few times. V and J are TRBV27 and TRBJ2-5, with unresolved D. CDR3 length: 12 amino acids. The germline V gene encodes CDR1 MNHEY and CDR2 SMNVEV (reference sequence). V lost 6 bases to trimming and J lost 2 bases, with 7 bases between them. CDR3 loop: CASSHLQETQYF. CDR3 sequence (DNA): TGTGCCAGCAGCCACCTGCAAGAGACCCAGTACTTC.

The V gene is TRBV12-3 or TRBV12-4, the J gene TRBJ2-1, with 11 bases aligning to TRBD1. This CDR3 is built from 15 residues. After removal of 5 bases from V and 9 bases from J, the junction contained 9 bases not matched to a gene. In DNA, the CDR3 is TGTGCCAGCAGTCGTTCAGGACAGGGGGCAGGTGAGCAGTTCTTC. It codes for CASSRSGQGAGEQFF.